This T cell receptor beta chain originates from a study of cytomegalovirus exposure and HLA in healthy donors. Study at large: Among the roughly 430 genotyped donors, approximately 81% were placed in the Caucasian-associated ancestry cluster.

The germline CDR1 and CDR2 sequences are SGHAT and FQNNGV. Trimming removed 3 bases from V and 1 base from J; junction bases left unmatched: 8. The CDR3 length is 17 residues. As for this clone: Antigen unknown.

Study outcomes and limitations: Through in vitro validation, three CMV-associated chains were shown to be specific for CMV antigens. Within an earlier analysis, most TCR beta V segments proved productive either about 87% or about 30% of the time. Most TCRs appeared rarely, but some public TCRs recurred in many donors.

The PCR was carried out with 60 Vbeta primers and 13 Jbeta primers. Assay: immunoSEQ multiplex PCR; the TCRdb copy retains only in-frame clones and omits some. The sample lists roughly 200,000 clones; over 75% were seen once. The TCR originated in a woman between 45 and 65 years old in good health and CMV-seronegative. The rearrangement uses TRBV11-2 and TRBJ1-1, with 10 bases fitting TRBD1. The sequencing sample was made of PBMCs. Here the CDR3 DNA reads TGTGCCAGCAGCTTCCGACAGGGGGCTTTAGCGAACACTGAAGCTTTCTTT. Its protein product is CASSFRQGALANTEAFF.